This is a list of T cell receptor beta chains from one sample in a study of T-cell memory formation after mild COVID-19. TCRdb re-analysed the 5' RACE reads in MiXCR, keeping a single row per CDR3 protein. Of around 200,000 distinct CDR3 sequences in the sample, more than 25% were seen once. Material: PBMCs or a T cell subset sorted from them (not recorded which). Every receptor here comes from an adult woman who had mild COVID-19 (a few samples of this study predate the infection). Cell type and time point are not known. Both conserved end residues are part of each CDR3. Fields, in order: J gene, D gene, V gene, clone size, CDR3 protein, CDR3 DNA. D genes are given only for firm matches. Size is stated for part of the rows, as once, few or many counts, or as a class when the clone is expanded.

>TRBJ1-5|.|TRBV6-1|few
CASGGWGNGNQPQHF
TGTGCCAGCGGGGGGTGGGGGAATGGCAATCAGCCCCAGCATTTT
>TRBJ2-2|.|TRBV10-3|few
CALRPGDTGELFF
TGTGCCCTCCGACCGGGGGACACCGGGGAGCTGTTTTTT
>TRBJ2-2|TRBD2|TRBV29-1|.
CSVILAVTNTGELFF
TGCAGCGTTATTCTAGCGGTTACGAACACCGGGGAGCTGTTTTTT
>TRBJ2-3|TRBD2|TRBV5-1|.
CASSLSTSADTQYF
TGCGCCAGCAGCTTGAGCACTAGCGCAGATACGCAGTATTTT
>TRBJ2-6|.|TRBV4-3|.
CASSHQRGSGANVLTF
TGCGCCAGCAGCCACCAGAGGGGTTCCGGGGCCAACGTCCTGACTTTC
>TRBJ2-6|TRBD2|TRBV6-2/TRBV6-3|few
CASSYWAGEGSGANVLTF
TGTGCCAGCAGTTACTGGGCGGGAGAAGGCTCTGGGGCCAACGTCCTGACTTTC
>TRBJ1-2|.|TRBV20-1|few
CSARDLRGSVFYGYTF
TGCAGTGCTAGAGATCTTCGGGGGTCAGTTTTCTATGGCTACACCTTC
>TRBJ2-7|.|TRBV7-9|few
CASSSGLGEQYF
TGTGCCAGCAGTTCCGGCCTGGGCGAGCAGTACTTC
>TRBJ2-1|.|TRBV20-1|once
CSAAATSSYNEQFF
TGCAGTGCTGCAGCGACGAGCTCCTACAATGAGCAGTTCTTC
>TRBJ1-1|TRBD1|TRBV6-1|.
CASREQGAWDTEAFF
TGTGCCAGCAGAGAACAGGGGGCTTGGGACACTGAAGCTTTCTTT
>TRBJ2-1|.|TRBV14|.
CASSQFNEQFF
TGTGCCAGCAGCCAATTCAATGAGCAGTTCTTC
>TRBJ2-7|.|TRBV20-1|few
CSAGKTGYEQYF
TGCAGTGCTGGGAAGACTGGCTACGAGCAGTACTTC
>TRBJ1-2|.|TRBV20-1|.
CSARSGRVDGAEGYTF
TGCAGTGCTAGATCTGGTAGGGTGGATGGGGCGGAAGGCTACACCTTC
>TRBJ2-1|TRBD1|TRBV29-1|.
CSGTPGQTNNEQFF
TGCAGCGGGACACCGGGACAGACAAACAATGAGCAGTTCTTC
>TRBJ1-5|.|TRBV4-1|.
CASSQRGATYSNQPQHF
TGCGCCAGCAGCCAAAGAGGGGCCACGTATAGCAATCAGCCCCAGCATTTT
>TRBJ2-7|TRBD1|TRBV7-2|few
CASSLGGTGAYEQYF
TGTGCCAGCAGCTTGGGCGGGACAGGGGCCTACGAGCAGTACTTC
>TRBJ2-1|.|TRBV4-3|.
CASSQVAGSYNEQFF
TGCGCCAGCAGCCAAGTAGCAGGGTCCTACAATGAGCAGTTCTTC
>TRBJ1-5|TRBD1|TRBV4-1|.
CASRRTDRVDQPQHF
TGCGCCAGCAGACGGACGGACAGGGTGGATCAGCCCCAGCATTTT
>TRBJ1-2|.|TRBV30|few
CAWSRTDYGYTF
TGTGCCTGGAGCCGGACGGACTATGGCTACACCTTC
>TRBJ2-7|.|TRBV12-5|.
CASGLTGGKYEQYF
TGTGCTAGTGGTTTAACGGGGGGCAAATACGAGCAGTACTTC
>TRBJ1-5|.|TRBV21-1|.
CASSTRDSQNLNQPQHF
TGTGCCAGCAGCACCCGGGACAGCCAAAATCTCAATCAGCCCCAGCATTTT
>TRBJ2-7|TRBD2|TRBV15|many
CATSREASGGYEQYF
TGTGCCACCAGCAGAGAGGCTAGCGGGGGCTACGAGCAGTACTTC
>TRBJ2-3|.|TRBV7-2|many
CASSLVGLVTDTQYF
TGTGCCAGCAGCTTAGTAGGGCTAGTTACCGATACGCAGTATTTT
>TRBJ1-3|.|TRBV12-3/TRBV12-4|few
CASSFGGVGNTIYF
TGTGCCAGCAGTTTTGGGGGAGTAGGAAACACCATATATTTT
>TRBJ2-1|TRBD2|TRBV7-3|.
CASSYGTSGRNEQFF
TGTGCCAGCAGCTACGGGACTAGCGGGAGGAATGAGCAGTTCTTC
>TRBJ1-1|.|TRBV2|.
CASSILQRGEAFF
TGTGCCAGCAGTATTCTCCAAAGAGGAGAAGCTTTCTTT
>TRBJ2-3|.|TRBV9|few
CASSFRSLSTDTQYF
TGTGCCAGCAGCTTCAGGTCCCTTAGCACAGATACGCAGTATTTT
>TRBJ2-5|.|TRBV29-1|.
CSVGGGIQETQYF
TGCAGCGTTGGTGGTGGGATACAAGAGACCCAGTACTTC
>TRBJ2-3|TRBD2|TRBV29-1|few
CSVEELSGSGDTQYF
TGCAGCGTTGAGGAGCTTAGCGGGAGTGGGGATACGCAGTATTTT
>TRBJ2-1|TRBD2|TRBV9|few
CASSVRLAGNNEQFF
TGTGCCAGCAGCGTCAGGTTAGCGGGGAACAATGAGCAGTTCTTC
>TRBJ2-3|TRBD2|TRBV7-2|few
CASSRQTPGLAGVPDTQYF
TGTGCCAGCAGCCGACAGACCCCGGGACTAGCGGGAGTGCCAGATACGCAGTATTTT
>TRBJ2-7|.|TRBV12-3/TRBV12-4|many
CASSYSNSYEQYF
TGTGCCAGCAGTTACAGCAACTCCTACGAGCAGTACTTC
>TRBJ1-5|.|TRBV5-4|.
CASSLDQGNQPQHF
TGTGCCAGCAGCTTGGATCAGGGGAATCAGCCCCAGCATTTT
>TRBJ2-5|.|TRBV7-9|.
CASSHMETQYF
TGTGCCAGCAGTCACATGGAGACCCAGTACTTC
>TRBJ2-5|.|TRBV15|.
CATSREGGPKTQYF
TGTGCCACCAGCAGAGAAGGAGGTCCTAAGACCCAGTACTTC
>TRBJ2-7|.|TRBV2|few
CASSEADYITYEQYF
TGTGCCAGCAGTGAAGCTGACTACATAACCTACGAGCAGTACTTC
>TRBJ1-2|.|TRBV4-1|.
CASSHRQPLNYGYTF
TGCGCCAGCAGCCATAGACAACCTCTTAACTATGGCTACACCTTC
>TRBJ1-1|.|TRBV7-6|few
CASSLAARSTEAFF
TGTGCCAGCAGCTTAGCAGCCCGGAGCACTGAAGCTTTCTTT
>TRBJ2-2|.|TRBV6-1|few
CASVLSGPTGELFF
TGTGCCAGCGTCCTAAGCGGGCCCACCGGGGAGCTGTTTTTT
>TRBJ2-7|.|TRBV7-2|.
CASSLDGSPEQYF
TGTGCCAGCAGCTTAGACGGGAGTCCTGAGCAGTACTTC
>TRBJ1-6|.|TRBV20-1|few
CSARDWVEEHNSPLHF
TGCAGTGCTAGAGATTGGGTCGAGGAACATAATTCACCCCTCCACTTT
>TRBJ2-1|TRBD2|TRBV6-6|.
CASSSTGLADRGSYNEQFF
TGTGCCAGCAGCTCGACCGGACTAGCGGATCGGGGCTCCTACAATGAGCAGTTCTTC
>TRBJ1-1|.|TRBV24-1|.
CATLRGATGGTEAFF
TGTGCCACCCTCCGGGGGGCGACGGGGGGCACTGAAGCTTTCTTT
>TRBJ1-1|TRBD1|TRBV5-1|few
CASSLTGGAGTEAFF
TGCGCCAGCAGCTTGACAGGGGGCGCGGGCACTGAAGCTTTCTTT
>TRBJ2-7|TRBD2|TRBV27|.
CASSPRSSGYYEQYF
TGTGCCAGCAGTCCCAGATCTAGCGGATATTACGAGCAGTACTTC
>TRBJ1-2|.|TRBV5-1|few
CASSPGTGGYGYTF
TGCGCCAGCAGCCCGGGGACGGGAGGATATGGCTACACCTTC
>TRBJ2-7|.|TRBV4-1|.
CASSQEGQGGYEQYF
TGCGCCAGCAGCCAAGAAGGGCAGGGAGGTTACGAGCAGTACTTC
>TRBJ1-5|TRBD1|TRBV12-3/TRBV12-4|.
CASRPNRGSNQPQHF
TGTGCCAGCAGGCCGAACAGGGGGAGCAATCAGCCCCAGCATTTT
>TRBJ2-1|.|TRBV3-1|few
CASSQGIGYNEQFF
TGTGCCAGCAGCCAAGGGATAGGCTACAATGAGCAGTTCTTC
>TRBJ1-1|.|TRBV14|few
CASSHRDQSAEAFF
TGTGCCAGCAGCCACCGGGACCAAAGCGCTGAAGCTTTCTTT